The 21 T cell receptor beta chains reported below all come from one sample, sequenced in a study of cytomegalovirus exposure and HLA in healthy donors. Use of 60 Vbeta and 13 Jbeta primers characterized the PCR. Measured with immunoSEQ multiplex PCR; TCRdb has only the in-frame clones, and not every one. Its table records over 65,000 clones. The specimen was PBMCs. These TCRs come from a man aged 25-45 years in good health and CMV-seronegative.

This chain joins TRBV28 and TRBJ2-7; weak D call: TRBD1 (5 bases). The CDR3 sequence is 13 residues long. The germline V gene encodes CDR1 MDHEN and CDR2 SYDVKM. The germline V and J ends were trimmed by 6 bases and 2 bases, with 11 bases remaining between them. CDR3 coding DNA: TGTGCCAGCAGCTTGGACACAACCTACGAGCAGTACTTC. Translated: CASSLDTTYEQYF.

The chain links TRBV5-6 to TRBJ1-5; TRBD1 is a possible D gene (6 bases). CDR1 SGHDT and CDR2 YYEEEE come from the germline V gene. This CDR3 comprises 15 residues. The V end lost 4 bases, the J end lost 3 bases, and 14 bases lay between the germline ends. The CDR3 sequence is CASSRYGQLNQPQHF. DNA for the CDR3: TGTGCCAGCAGCCGGTATGGACAGCTCAATCAGCCCCAGCATTTT.

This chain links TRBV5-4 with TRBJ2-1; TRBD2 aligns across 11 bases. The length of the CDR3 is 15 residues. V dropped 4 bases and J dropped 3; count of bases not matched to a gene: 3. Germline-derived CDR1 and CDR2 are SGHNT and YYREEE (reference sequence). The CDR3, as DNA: TGTGCCAGCAGCATAGCGGGAGGGAGCTACAATGAGCAGTTCTTC. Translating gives CASSIAGGSYNEQFF.

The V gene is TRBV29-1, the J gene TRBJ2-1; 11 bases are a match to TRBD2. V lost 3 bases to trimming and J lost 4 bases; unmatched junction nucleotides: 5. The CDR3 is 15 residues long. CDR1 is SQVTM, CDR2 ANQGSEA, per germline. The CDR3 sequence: CSVEGLAVNYNEQFF. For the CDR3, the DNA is TGCAGCGTTGAGGGACTAGCGGTGAATTACAATGAGCAGTTCTTC.

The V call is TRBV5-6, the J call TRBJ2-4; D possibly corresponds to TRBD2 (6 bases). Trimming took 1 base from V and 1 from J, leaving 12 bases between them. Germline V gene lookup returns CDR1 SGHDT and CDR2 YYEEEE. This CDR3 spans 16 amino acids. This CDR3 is CASSLMGGSAKNIQYF. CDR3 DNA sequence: TGTGCCAGCAGCTTGATGGGGGGATCTGCCAAAAACATTCAGTACTTC. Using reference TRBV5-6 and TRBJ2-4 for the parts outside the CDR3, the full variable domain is DAGVTQSPTHLIKTRGQQVTLRCSPKSGHDTVSWYQQALGQGPQFIFQYYEEEERQRGNFPDRFSGHQFPNYSSELNVNALLLGDSALYLCASSLMGGSAKNIQYFGAGTRLSVL.

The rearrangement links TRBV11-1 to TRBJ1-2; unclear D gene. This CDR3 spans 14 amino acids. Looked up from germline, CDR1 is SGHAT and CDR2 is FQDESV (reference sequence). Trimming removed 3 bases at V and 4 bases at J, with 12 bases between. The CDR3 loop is CASSLGETPYGYTF. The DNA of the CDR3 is TGTGCCAGCAGCTTGGGAGAGACGCCCTATGGCTACACCTTC. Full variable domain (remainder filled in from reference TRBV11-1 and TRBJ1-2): EAEVAQSPRYKITEKSQAVAFWCDPISGHATLYWYRQILGQGPELLVQFQDESVVDDSQLPKDRFSAERLKGVDSTLKIQPAELGDSAMYLCASSLGETPYGYTFGSGTRLTVV.

The CDR3 coding sequence is TGTGCCTGGAGCACTAGTAACGAGCAGTACTTC. It encodes CAWSTSNEQYF. The chain combines TRBV30 with TRBJ2-7, with a weak D call TRBD2 (5 bases). The CDR3 is 11 amino acids. Looked up from germline, CDR1 is GTSNPN and CDR2 is SVGIG (reference sequence). Trimming pared 3 bases from V and 5 bases from J, leaving 8 bases between.

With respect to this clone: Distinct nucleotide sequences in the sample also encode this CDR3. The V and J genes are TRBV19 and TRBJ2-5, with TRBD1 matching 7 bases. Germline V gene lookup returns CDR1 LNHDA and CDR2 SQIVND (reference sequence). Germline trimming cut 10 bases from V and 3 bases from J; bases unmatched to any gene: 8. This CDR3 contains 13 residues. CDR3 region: CATSTGWEETQYF. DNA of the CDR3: TGTGCCACTTCGACAGGGTGGGAAGAGACCCAGTACTTC. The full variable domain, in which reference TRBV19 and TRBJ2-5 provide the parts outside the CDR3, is DGGITQSPKYLFRKEGQNVTLSCEQNLNHDAMYWYRQDPGQGLRLIYYSQIVNDFQKGDIAEGYSVSREKKESFPLTVTSAQKNPTAFYLCATSTGWEETQYFGPGTRLLVL.

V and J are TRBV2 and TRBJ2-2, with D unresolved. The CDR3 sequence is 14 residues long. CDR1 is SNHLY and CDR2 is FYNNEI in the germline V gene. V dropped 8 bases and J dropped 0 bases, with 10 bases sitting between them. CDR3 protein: CASYSGSNTGELFF. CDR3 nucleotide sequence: TGTGCCAGCTATTCCGGGTCGAACACCGGGGAGCTGTTTTTT.

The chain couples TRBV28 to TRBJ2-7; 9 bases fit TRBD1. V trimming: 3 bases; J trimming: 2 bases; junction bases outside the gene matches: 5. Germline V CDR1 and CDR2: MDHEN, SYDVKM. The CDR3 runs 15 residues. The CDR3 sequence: CASSFAGTGPYEQYF. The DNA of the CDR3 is TGTGCCAGCAGTTTCGCCGGGACAGGGCCCTACGAGCAGTACTTC.

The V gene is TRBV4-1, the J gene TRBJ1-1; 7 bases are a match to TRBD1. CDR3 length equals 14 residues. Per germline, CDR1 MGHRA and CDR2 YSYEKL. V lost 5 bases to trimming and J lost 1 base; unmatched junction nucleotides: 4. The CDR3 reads CASSGGQSNTEAFF. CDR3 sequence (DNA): TGCGCCAGCAGCGGGGGACAGTCGAACACTGAAGCTTTCTTT.

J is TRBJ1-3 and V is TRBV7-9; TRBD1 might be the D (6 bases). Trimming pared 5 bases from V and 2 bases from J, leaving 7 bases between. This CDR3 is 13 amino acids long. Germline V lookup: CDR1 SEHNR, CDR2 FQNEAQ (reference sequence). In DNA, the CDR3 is TGTGCCAGCAGCGCAGGGGCTGGAAACACCATATATTTT. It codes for CASSAGAGNTIYF.

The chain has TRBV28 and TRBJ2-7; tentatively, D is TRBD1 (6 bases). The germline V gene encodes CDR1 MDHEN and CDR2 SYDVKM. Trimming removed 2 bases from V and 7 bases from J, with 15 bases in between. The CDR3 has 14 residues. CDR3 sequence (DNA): TGTGCCAGCAGTTTAGGACAGCTTCAGGGGGAGCAGTACTTC. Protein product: CASSLGQLQGEQYF. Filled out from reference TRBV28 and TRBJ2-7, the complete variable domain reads DVKVTQSSRYLVKRTGEKVFLECVQDMDHENMFWYRQDPGLGLRLIYFSYDVKMKEKGDIPEGYSVSREKKERFSLILESASTNQTSMYLCASSLGQLQGEQYFGPGTRLTVT.

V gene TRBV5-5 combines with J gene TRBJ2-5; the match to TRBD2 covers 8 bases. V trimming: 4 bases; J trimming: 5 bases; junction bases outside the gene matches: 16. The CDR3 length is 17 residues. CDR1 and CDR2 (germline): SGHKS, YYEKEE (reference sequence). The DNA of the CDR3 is TGTGCCAGCAGCCCCGACCGGGGGTCGGGGGGGCTGGAGACCCAGTACTTC. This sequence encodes CASSPDRGSGGLETQYF.

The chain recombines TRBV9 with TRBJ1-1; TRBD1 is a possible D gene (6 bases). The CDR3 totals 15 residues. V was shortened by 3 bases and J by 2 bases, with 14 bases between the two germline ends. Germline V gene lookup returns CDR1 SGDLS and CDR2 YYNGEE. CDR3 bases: TGTGCCAGCAGCGCTCGGGGGGGGGCAAACACTGAAGCTTTCTTT. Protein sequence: CASSARGGANTEAFF.

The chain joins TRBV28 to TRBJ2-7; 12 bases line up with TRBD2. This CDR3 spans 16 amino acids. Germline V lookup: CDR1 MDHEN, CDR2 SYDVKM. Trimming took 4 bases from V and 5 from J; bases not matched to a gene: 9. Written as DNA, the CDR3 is TGTGCCAGCAGTTCTGACCGGACTAGCGGGACTAACGAGCAGTACTTC. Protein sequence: CASSSDRTSGTNEQYF.

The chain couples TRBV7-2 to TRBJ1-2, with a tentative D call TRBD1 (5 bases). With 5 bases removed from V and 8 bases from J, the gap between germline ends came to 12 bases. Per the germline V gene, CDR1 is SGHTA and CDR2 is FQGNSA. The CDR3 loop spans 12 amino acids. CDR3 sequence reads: CASSPAGLGYTF. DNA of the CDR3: TGTGCCAGCAGCCCGGCAGGGTTAGGCTACACCTTC.

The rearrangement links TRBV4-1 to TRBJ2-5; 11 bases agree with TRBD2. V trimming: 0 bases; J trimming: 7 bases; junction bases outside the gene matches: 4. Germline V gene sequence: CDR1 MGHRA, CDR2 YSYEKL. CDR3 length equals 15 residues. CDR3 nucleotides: TGCGCCAGCAGCCAAGACGGGACTAGCGGTACGACCCAGTACTTC. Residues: CASSQDGTSGTTQYF.

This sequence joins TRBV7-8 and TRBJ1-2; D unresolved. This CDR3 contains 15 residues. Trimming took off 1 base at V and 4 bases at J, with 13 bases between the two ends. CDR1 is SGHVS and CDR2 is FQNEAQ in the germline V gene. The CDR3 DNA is TGTGCCAGCAGCTTAGTATATTTAAACTTCTATGGCTACACCTTC. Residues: CASSLVYLNFYGYTF.

The CDR3 protein is CASSTGGQGGYTF. In DNA, the CDR3 is TGCGCCAGCAGCACTGGTGGTCAGGGGGGCTACACCTTC. This chain links TRBV5-1 with TRBJ1-2; a weak D match, TRBD1 (6 bases). Looked up from germline, CDR1 is SGHRS and CDR2 is YFSETQ. The CDR3 runs to 13 residues. V was shortened by 4 bases and J by 8 bases, with 15 bases between the two germline ends.

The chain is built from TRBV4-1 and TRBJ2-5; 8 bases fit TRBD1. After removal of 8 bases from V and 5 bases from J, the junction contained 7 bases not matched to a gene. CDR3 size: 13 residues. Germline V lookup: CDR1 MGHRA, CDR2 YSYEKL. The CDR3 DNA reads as TGCGCCAGCCGGGGGACAGGCGACGAGACCCAGTACTTC. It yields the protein CASRGTGDETQYF.